This T cell receptor beta chain comes out of a study of T cell changes during pregnancy in multiple sclerosis. TCRdb's table, derived via immunoSEQ multiplex PCR, lists solely in-frame clones and lacks some. Among approximately 52,000 clones listed, 80% to 95% were seen once. Trimming took 7 bases from V and 0 from J, leaving 7 bases between them. Germline CDR1 LNHDA, CDR2 SQIVND (reference sequence). This CDR3 has 13 residues. This clonotype originated in a female donor in good health, enrolled as a control in a pregnancy study. The sequencing used CD4+ T cells from peripheral blood mononuclear cells, collected in the second trimester of pregnancy. The V call is TRBV19, the J call TRBJ1-3, with D perhaps TRBD1 (6 bases). CDR3 DNA: TGTGCCAGTATGGACAGCTCTGGAAACACCATATATTTT. Its translation is CASMDSSGNTIYF.